A selection of T cell receptor beta chains follows, all from one sample in a study of blood T cell repertoires in COVID-19. Data came from immunoSEQ multiplex PCR; TCRdb stores just in-frame clones and leaves some out. This sample carries roughly 250,000 clones, about 91% of them seen once, and the ten largest clones take 1.2%. The sequenced sample was PBMCs or T cells enriched from blood (not recorded which). The origin of the receptors is a human donor in a cohort exposed to, infected with or recovered from COVID-19 (not recorded which). The donor label of this sample is uncertain. Both conserved end residues are part of each CDR3. A D gene is named only where the DNA matches it firmly. Clone size is stated in some rows and not others, as once, few, many or a class when expanded.

J: TRBJ2-7
V: TRBV18
D: NA
size: NA
CDR3: CASSLIERTGRYEQYF
DNA: TGTGCCAGCTCACTAATAGAACGGACGGGGAGGTACGAGCAGTACTTC

J: TRBJ2-2
V: TRBV11-3
D: TRBD1
size: once
CDR3: CASSGTGVDGTGELFF
DNA: TGTGCCAGCAGCGGGACAGGGGTAGACGGCACCGGGGAGCTGTTTTTT

J: TRBJ2-1
V: TRBV5-4
D: NA
size: many
CDR3: CASSLPGTSSNEQFF
DNA: TGTGCCAGCAGCCTACCCGGGACTTCAAGCAATGAGCAGTTCTTC

J: TRBJ2-1
V: TRBV10-3
D: TRBD2
size: few
CDR3: CASASGAGGSFEQFF
DNA: TGTGCCAGCGCCTCCGGAGCGGGGGGTTCTTTTGAGCAGTTCTTC

J: TRBJ1-1
V: TRBV24-1
D: NA
size: NA
CDR3: CATSGGLGTEAFF
DNA: TGTGCCACCAGTGGCGGGTTGGGAACTGAAGCTTTCTTT

J: TRBJ1-2
V: TRBV27
D: TRBD1
size: NA
CDR3: CASSPLTGGIYGYTF
DNA: TGTGCCAGCAGTCCCCTGACAGGGGGGATCTATGGCTACACCTTC

J: TRBJ1-4
V: TRBV7-8
D: NA
size: few
CDR3: CASSPSTVKLFF
DNA: TGTGCCAGCAGCCCCTCTACGGTAAAACTGTTTTTT

J: TRBJ2-7
V: TRBV29-1
D: NA
size: once
CDR3: CSVEGRYYEQYF
DNA: TGCAGCGTTGAAGGCAGGTACTACGAGCAGTACTTC

J: TRBJ1-1
V: TRBV18
D: NA
size: NA
CDR3: CASSRGGNTEAFF
DNA: TGTGCCAGCTCACGGGGGGGTAACACTGAAGCTTTCTTT

J: TRBJ2-3
V: TRBV19
D: NA
size: NA
CDR3: CASSGGVGTSTDTQYF
DNA: TGTGCCAGTAGTGGGGGGGTCGGGACAAGCACAGATACGCAGTATTTT

J: TRBJ1-3
V: TRBV19
D: NA
size: few
CDR3: CASRVSSGNTIYF
DNA: TGTGCCAGTAGAGTCAGCTCTGGAAACACCATATATTTT

J: TRBJ1-2
V: TRBV4-3
D: NA
size: NA
CDR3: CASSQDEGAGYTF
DNA: TGCGCCAGCAGCCAAGATGAAGGGGCTGGCTACACCTTC

J: TRBJ2-1
V: TRBV27
D: TRBD2
size: NA
CDR3: CASSFSGLAGPYNEQFF
DNA: TGTGCCAGCAGTTTCTCCGGACTAGCGGGGCCCTACAATGAGCAGTTCTTC

J: TRBJ2-1
V: TRBV4-3
D: NA
size: NA
CDR3: CASSRREYDEQFF
DNA: TGCGCCAGCAGCCGCCGGGAGTACGATGAGCAGTTCTTC

J: TRBJ2-7
V: TRBV7-9
D: NA
size: NA
CDR3: CASSFGASHSYEQYF
DNA: TGTGCCAGCAGCTTTGGAGCTTCGCACTCCTACGAGCAGTACTTC